The 16 T cell receptor beta chains below all came from one sample that was sequenced in a study of blood T cells in healthy people across ages. A second about 7 to 12 cycle PCR used barcoded and J-beta primers. TCRdb re-derived calls from the 5' RACE reads in MiXCR, one entry per CDR3 protein. The data show approximately 1,700,000 distinct CDR3 sequences, roughly 43% seen once. Sequencing used blood. The receptors were gathered from a human donor in good health.

The J gene is TRBJ1-2, the V gene TRBV28; D gene ambiguous. V lost 3 bases to trimming and J lost 0 bases, with 8 bases between them. There are 14 residues in the CDR3. The germline gives CDR1 MDHEN, CDR2 SYDVKM. The CDR3 sequence is CASSFPQSNYGYTF. The CDR3 region has the DNA TGTGCCAGCAGTTTCCCTCAATCTAACTATGGCTACACCTTC.

This clonotype was observed a handful of times. The V and J genes are TRBV10-3 and TRBJ2-7; TRBD1 aligns across 7 bases. V was pared by 6 bases and J by 5 bases, with 4 bases of the junction left unmatched. This CDR3 contains 12 residues. CDR1 ENHRY and CDR2 SYGVKD come from the germline V gene. This CDR3 is CAIRGTEDEQYF. CDR3 nucleotide sequence: TGTGCCATCAGGGGGACAGAGGACGAGCAGTACTTC.

This clonotype has only a few counts. The chain carries TRBV4-3 and TRBJ1-2; D perhaps matches TRBD1 (5 bases). CDR1 is LGHNA, CDR2 YSLEER, per germline. The CDR3 sequence is 13 residues long. V was shortened by 4 bases and J by 8 bases, with 14 bases between the two germline ends. The CDR3 loop is CASSLSGVRGYTF. The CDR3 coding sequence is TGCGCCAGCAGCCTTTCGGGGGTACGCGGCTACACCTTC.

A few counts support this clonotype. The CDR3 loop is CASSLAGGDLNEQFF. Written as DNA, the CDR3 is TGCGCCAGCAGCTTGGCCGGGGGGGACCTCAATGAGCAGTTCTTC. The chain recombines TRBV5-1 with TRBJ2-1; 8 bases are shared with TRBD2. Germline trimming cut 0 bases from V and 6 bases from J; bases unmatched to any gene: 5. From germline, CDR1 is SGHRS and CDR2 YFSETQ. The CDR3 runs 15 residues.

As for this clonotype: A read error may account for a junction end that differs from germline. The chain recombines TRBV11-3 with TRBJ1-1; no reliable D call. This CDR3 is built from 14 residues. CDR1 is SGHNT, CDR2 YENEEA, per germline. The CDR3 nucleotides are TGTACCAGCAGCTTAGATGCAGGCAACACTGAAGCTTTCTTT. The encoded protein is CTSSLDAGNTEAFF.

The chain employs TRBV11-2 and TRBJ2-2; 8 bases line up with TRBD1. With 9 bases clipped from V and 1 base from J, the junction kept 4 bases outside the gene matches. Germline V gene lookup returns CDR1 SGHAT and CDR2 FQNNGV. The CDR3 runs 14 residues. The CDR3 nucleotides are TGTGCCAGTTCCGGGACAGGGAACACCGGGGAGCTGTTTTTT. Encoded protein: CASSGTGNTGELFF. Full variable domain (remainder filled in from reference TRBV11-2 and TRBJ2-2): EAGVAQSPRYKIIEKRQSVAFWCNPISGHATLYWYQQILGQGPKLLIQFQNNGVVDDSQLPKDRFSAERLKGVDSTLKIQPAKLEDSAVYLCASSGTGNTGELFFGEGSRLTVL.

Regarding this clonotype: A read error may explain this, as a much larger clone is one base away. The V call is TRBV28, the J call TRBJ2-4; possibly TRBD2 for D (5 bases). The CDR3 length is 14 residues. Trimming stripped 4 bases from V and 8 bases from J, with 15 bases between. Germline V CDR1 and CDR2: MDHEN, SYDVKM. The CDR3 sequence is CASSSPRAADIQYF. CDR3 in DNA: TGTGCCAGCAGTTCACCGAGGGCGGCGGACATTCAGTACTTC.

The V call is TRBV2, the J call TRBJ2-1, with TRBD2 matching over 8 bases. There are 15 residues in the CDR3. Germline lookup yields CDR1 SNHLY and CDR2 FYNNEI. The V gene end was trimmed by 1 base and the J gene end by 6 bases; junction bases not matched to a gene: 5. The CDR3 sequence: CASSEVISGTNEQFF. In DNA, the CDR3 is TGTGCCAGCAGTGAAGTGATTAGCGGGACCAATGAGCAGTTCTTC.

The rearrangement uses TRBV2 and TRBJ1-5; 7 bases fit TRBD1. This CDR3 has 16 amino acids. V lost 6 bases, J lost 5 bases, and 13 bases stayed unmatched. CDR1 and CDR2 (germline): SNHLY, FYNNEI. CDR3 nucleotide sequence: TGTGCCAGCAGATCACTCCCGGGACAGATCTATCAGCCCCAGCATTTT. Amino acids: CASRSLPGQIYQPQHF.

The chain joins TRBV5-1 to TRBJ2-3; D possibly corresponds to TRBD2 (6 bases). Germline lookup yields CDR1 SGHRS and CDR2 YFSETQ. V was cut by 2 bases and J by 6 bases, with 16 bases left in between. The CDR3 runs to 15 residues. The CDR3 region is CASSFAGLAIDTQYF. DNA for the CDR3: TGCGCCAGCAGCTTCGCCGGGCTAGCGATCGATACGCAGTATTTT. Combining the CDR3 with reference TRBV5-1 and TRBJ2-3 gives the whole variable domain KAGVTQTPRYLIKTRGQQVTLSCSPISGHRSVSWYQQTPGQGLQFLFEYFSETQRNKGNFPGRFSGRQFSNSRSEMNVSTLELGDSALYLCASSFAGLAIDTQYFGPGTRLTVL.

This clonotype appeared a few times. The chain recombines TRBV10-3 with TRBJ2-1; weak D call: TRBD2 (5 bases). Germline V gives CDR1 ENHRY, CDR2 SYGVKD. This CDR3 has 15 amino acids. Trimming stripped 4 bases from V and 6 bases from J, with 16 bases between. The CDR3 nucleotides are TGTGCCATCAGTGGAGCTCGTTCTAGCCCCAATGAGCAGTTCTTC. It codes for CAISGARSSPNEQFF.

Written as DNA, the CDR3 is TGCGCCAGCAGTGAGGGACAGACTGAGCAGTTCTTC. This encodes CASSEGQTEQFF. V is TRBV10-2 and J is TRBJ2-1; TRBD1 might be the D (6 bases). Germline V gene lookup returns CDR1 WSHSY and CDR2 SAAADI. Trimming removed 2 bases from V and 9 bases from J, with 8 bases in between. The CDR3 has 12 amino acids.

The chain is built from TRBV9 and TRBJ2-5; D not certain. Germline loops: CDR1 SGDLS, CDR2 YYNGEE. The V end was cut by 1 base, the J end by 2 bases, with 9 bases between. The CDR3 sequence is 14 residues long. The chain's CDR3 is CASSVSELQETQYF. The CDR3 region has the DNA TGTGCCAGCAGCGTATCAGAACTACAAGAGACCCAGTACTTC.

Written as DNA, the CDR3 is TGTGCCAGCAGCGCCCAGACAACTAATGAAAAACTGTTTTTT. It specifies CASSAQTTNEKLFF. The chain joins TRBV11-2 to TRBJ1-4, with D unresolved. The V end was cut by 5 bases, the J end by 0 bases, with 7 bases between. CDR1 is SGHAT, CDR2 FQNNGV, per germline. The CDR3 loop spans 14 amino acids.

This clonotype was seen a handful of times. The CDR3 DNA follows: TGTGCCAGCAGTCCCCAGGCGGTCGTGGCGCAGTATTTT. It encodes CASSPQAVVAQYF. The rearrangement uses TRBV28 and TRBJ2-3; D gene unclear. V was pared by 5 bases and J by 10 bases, with 16 bases between. Germline CDR1 reads MDHEN; CDR2 reads SYDVKM. CDR3 length: 13 residues.

This clonotype has only one observation. This chain uses TRBV12-3 or TRBV12-4 with TRBJ2-1; D gene ambiguous. V lost 6 bases to trimming and J lost 9 bases, with 15 bases between them. CDR3 length: 13 residues. CDR3 DNA sequence: TGTGCCAGCAGCACTTTCCACCTAGGTGAGCAGTTCTTC. Translating gives CASSTFHLGEQFF.